Shown below are 11 T cell receptor beta chains from a single sample sequenced in a study of T cell responses to AZD1222 COVID-19 vaccine. Produced via immunoSEQ multiplex PCR; TCRdb's table is partial and in-frame only. The sample records over 120,000 clones, around 83% being singletons. Sequencing was performed on peripheral blood, taken 28 days after the second AZD1222 dose. The source is an adult who received the AZD1222 COVID-19 vaccine.

This clone is a singleton in its sample. CDR3 in DNA: TGTGCCAGCATTGCTGGGCAGTCGCTATACGAGCAGTACTTC. This gives the protein CASIAGQSLYEQYF. This rearrangement joins TRBV28 to TRBJ2-7; D is uncertain. V was pared by 7 bases and J by 4 bases, with 17 bases between. The CDR3 contains 14 residues. Germline lookup yields CDR1 MDHEN and CDR2 SYDVKM.

By proportion, this clone is medium-sized. This chain connects TRBV4-2 to TRBJ2-3; the match to TRBD2 covers 9 bases. CDR3 size: 16 residues. After removal of 0 bases from V and 4 bases from J, the junction contained 5 bases not matched to a gene. The germline CDR1 and CDR2 sequences are LGHNA and YNFKEQ. This CDR3 is CASSQDRGGGADTQYF. CDR3 nucleotide sequence: TGTGCCAGCAGCCAAGATCGAGGCGGGGGGGCAGATACGCAGTATTTT.

V usage is TRBV5-1 and J usage is TRBJ2-1; 7 bases are a match to TRBD1. V was pared by 4 bases and J by 4 bases, with 5 bases of the junction left unmatched. CDR1 is SGHRS, CDR2 YFSETQ, per germline. The CDR3 is made up of 14 amino acids. The CDR3 DNA is TGCGCCAGCAGCCCGGGACAGATTTACAATGAGCAGTTCTTC. This translates into CASSPGQIYNEQFF.

This clone turned up a few times. The chain joins TRBV11-2 to TRBJ2-1; 16 bases map to TRBD2. Germline values: CDR1 SGHAT, CDR2 FQNNGV. V trimming: 4 bases; J trimming: 0 bases; junction bases outside the gene matches: 6. The CDR3 spans 19 residues. The CDR3 DNA reads TGTGCCAGCAGCTCCGCCGGGACTAGCGGGGGGGGCTCCTACAATGAGCAGTTCTTC. It is translated as CASSSAGTSGGGSYNEQFF.

This clone was seen a single time. This sequence joins TRBV28 and TRBJ1-5; weak D call: TRBD1 (5 bases). Trimming took 3 bases from V and 5 from J, leaving 11 bases between them. Per germline, CDR1 MDHEN and CDR2 SYDVKM. The CDR3 sequence is 14 residues long. CDR3 coding DNA: TGTGCCAGCAGTTTGATGGGGCGGGATCAGCCCCAGCATTTT. Translated, it gives CASSLMGRDQPQHF.

The J gene is TRBJ2-4, the V gene TRBV5-1, with D possibly TRBD2 on 5 matching bases. This CDR3 is built from 15 residues. Deletions cut 0 bases from V and 2 bases from J, with 9 bases between. Per germline, CDR1 SGHRS and CDR2 YFSETQ. DNA of the CDR3: TGCGCCAGCAGCTTGGACGTAGCGACCAAAAACATTCAGTACTTC. The encoded protein is CASSLDVATKNIQYF.

V and J are TRBV5-1 and TRBJ2-3, with a weak D call TRBD1 (6 bases). CDR3 length: 14 amino acids. Trimming removed 0 bases from V and 4 bases from J, with 9 bases in between. CDR1 SGHRS and CDR2 YFSETQ come from the germline V gene. CDR3 nucleotide sequence: TGCGCCAGCAGCTTGGACCAGGGGTCAGATACGCAGTATTTT. This sequence encodes CASSLDQGSDTQYF.

This clone has a handful of counts. J is TRBJ1-6 and V is TRBV19, with D unclear. Trimming left V 0 bases short and J 5 bases short, with 8 bases between. Germline-derived CDR1 and CDR2 are LNHDA and SQIVND (reference sequence). The CDR3 sequence is 15 residues long. The DNA for the CDR3 is TGTGCCAGTAGTATAGAGGGCAGAAATAATTCACCCCTCCACTTT. Translated, it gives CASSIEGRNNSPLHF.

The chain has TRBV4-2 and TRBJ1-2; 8 nucleotides align to TRBD1. Trimming took 4 bases from V and 4 from J; bases not matched to a gene: 8. CDR1 and CDR2 (germline): LGHNA, YNFKEQ. This CDR3 spans 15 amino acids. The CDR3 sequence: CASSRERQGLYGYTF. CDR3 nucleotides: TGTGCCAGCAGCCGAGAACGACAGGGGCTCTATGGCTACACCTTC.

This clone was counted a few times. V usage is TRBV29-1 and J usage is TRBJ2-3; TRBD1 matches 11 bases. CDR1 SQVTM and CDR2 ANQGSEA come from the germline V gene. The trim removed 1 base at V and 2 bases at J, leaving 11 bases unmatched. The CDR3 sequence is 18 residues long. DNA for the CDR3: TGCAGCGTTGAAGGGACAGGGGGCAATGCTTTCCTCACAGATACGCAGTATTTT. As protein: CSVEGTGGNAFLTDTQYF.

The V and J genes are TRBV18 and TRBJ1-1; weak D call: TRBD1 (5 bases). V lost 4 bases and J lost 4, with 10 bases in between. CDR1 and CDR2 (germline): KGHSH, LQKENI. The CDR3 runs 13 residues. CDR3 DNA: TGTGCCAGCTCACGCGGGGGGGGCACTGAAGCTTTCTTT. As protein: CASSRGGGTEAFF.